These 20 T cell receptor beta chains were sequenced from one sample in a study of T cell repertoires in cytomegalovirus infection. TCRdb re-called the reads through MiXCR, storing one row per CDR3 protein. The repertoire holds about 400,000 distinct CDR3 sequences, with 15% to 20% as singletons. The sample consisted of PBMCs. Source of these receptors: a human donor in good health (CMV status not recorded). Some clones in this sample may be carry-over from other donors' samples.

Here the CDR3 DNA reads TGTGCCAGCAGCGCAGCCGGGACTAGCGGAAATGAGCAGTTCTTC. It is translated as CASSAAGTSGNEQFF. The rearrangement uses TRBV9 and TRBJ2-1; the match to TRBD2 covers 11 bases. Looked up from germline, CDR1 is SGDLS and CDR2 is YYNGEE. This CDR3 region has 15 residues. V dropped 3 bases and J dropped 7; count of bases not matched to a gene: 6.

The chain's CDR3 is CASSRSWGPINEQFF. CDR3 nucleotide sequence: TGTGCCAGCAGTCGGAGTTGGGGGCCCATCAATGAGCAGTTCTTC. The V call is TRBV6-5, the J call TRBJ2-1; tentatively, D is TRBD1 (6 bases). CDR3 size: 15 residues. Germline V gene sequence: CDR1 MNHEY, CDR2 SVGAGI. Trimming took 5 bases from V and 6 from J, leaving 17 bases between them.

The V call is TRBV24-1, the J call TRBJ2-2, with D possibly TRBD1 on 5 matching bases. V lost 7 bases and J 2 bases, leaving 13 bases between the germline ends. Per germline, CDR1 KGHDR and CDR2 SFDVKD. The CDR3 spans 15 residues. DNA for the CDR3: TGTGCCACCAGCGAGACGACAGTTAACACCGGGGAGCTGTTTTTT. This encodes CATSETTVNTGELFF.

The chain joins TRBV6-2 or TRBV6-3 to TRBJ2-7; 7 bases align to TRBD1. V lost 3 bases and J lost 2; bases outside the gene matches: 19. The germline gives CDR1 MNHEY, CDR2 SVGEGT. The CDR3 has 19 amino acids. CDR3 sequence (DNA): TGTGCCAGCAGTTATGATTTTCTTGAGGGACAGCATAACCCCTACGAGCAGTACTTC. As protein: CASSYDFLEGQHNPYEQYF.

This clonotype was detected many times. CDR3 sequence: CASSQRTGTYEQYF. The CDR3 bases are TGCGCCAGCAGCCAACGCACAGGTACTTACGAGCAGTACTTC. The chain recombines TRBV4-1 with TRBJ2-7, with D perhaps TRBD1 (5 bases). The CDR3 sequence is 14 residues long. The V gene's germline CDR1 is MGHRA and CDR2 YSYEKL. V was cut by 2 bases and J by 4 bases, with 12 bases left in between.

This clonotype was counted between two and nine times. The rearrangement uses TRBV2 and TRBJ1-6, with 9 nucleotides matching TRBD1. This CDR3 is 15 amino acids long. Germline values: CDR1 SNHLY, CDR2 FYNNEI. V lost 6 bases and J lost 10; bases outside the gene matches: 10. As DNA, the CDR3 is TGTGCCAGCAGCCCGACAGGGGGGTTAGGATCACCCCTCCACTTT. This sequence encodes CASSPTGGLGSPLHF.

This clonotype was seen repeatedly, ten times or more. CDR3: CASSLNPSTLLGQYF. In nucleotides, the CDR3 is TGTGCCAGCAGCTTAAACCCCAGTACGCTTCTCGGGCAGTACTTC. The V and J genes are TRBV7-2 and TRBJ2-7; D is unresolved. V was pared by 2 bases and J by 9 bases, with 20 bases between. CDR1 and CDR2 (germline): SGHTA, FQGNSA. The CDR3 covers 15 residues.

The chain uses TRBV5-1 and TRBJ2-7; the match to TRBD1 covers 8 bases. Germline-derived CDR1 and CDR2 are SGHRS and YFSETQ. The trim removed 0 bases at V and 5 bases at J, leaving 7 bases unmatched. CDR3 length: 15 residues. CDR3 coding DNA: TGCGCCAGCAGCTTGGCCAGGGGGCTTCTCGACGAGCAGTACTTC. Residues: CASSLARGLLDEQYF.

This clonotype was counted between two and nine times. DNA of the CDR3: TGCAGCGCCGGGACTAGCGGGAGCACAGATACGCAGTATTTT. This translates into CSAGTSGSTDTQYF. This chain links TRBV29-1 with TRBJ2-3, with 12 bases identical to TRBD2. The trim removed 7 bases at V and 0 bases at J, leaving 2 bases unmatched. In germline, CDR1 is SQVTM, CDR2 ANQGSEA. This CDR3 spans 14 amino acids.

V is TRBV28 and J is TRBJ1-1; D might be TRBD1 (5 bases). Trimming took 4 bases from V and 4 from J, leaving 16 bases between them. Germline values: CDR1 MDHEN, CDR2 SYDVKM. This CDR3 spans 15 amino acids. CDR3 in DNA: TGTGCCAGCAGTTCTCCCGCGGGGGAGGGCACTGAAGCTTTCTTT. Protein sequence: CASSSPAGEGTEAFF.

This clonotype occurred a few times. The chain carries TRBV7-6 and TRBJ1-5, with D unresolved. Germline loops: CDR1 SGHVS, CDR2 FNYEAQ. The length of the CDR3 is 14 residues. Trimming stripped 5 bases from V and 0 bases from J, with 8 bases between. The CDR3 DNA sequence: TGTGCCAGCAGCCCGGGCCGTAGCAATCAGCCCCAGCATTTT. It encodes CASSPGRSNQPQHF.

The CDR3 DNA sequence: TGTGCCAGCAGCTTAGATGGCCCGCGGTCTGGGTATTCACCCCTCCACTTT. It yields the protein CASSLDGPRSGYSPLHF. The chain combines TRBV7-2 with TRBJ1-6; D call uncertain. Germline CDR1 is SGHTA and CDR2 is FQGNSA. This CDR3 has 17 residues. Trimming shortened V by 1 base and J by 8 bases, and 18 bases separated the two germline ends.

The table lists this clonotype with a count of one. The chain uses TRBV20-1 and TRBJ1-1; 10 bases map to TRBD1. CDR1 and CDR2 from the germline V gene are DFQATT and SNEGSKA (reference sequence). The V segment lost 5 bases and the J segment 10 bases; nucleotides outside the gene matches: 4. CDR3 length equals 11 residues. The CDR3 DNA sequence: TGCAGTGCTGGGGACAGGGGAAGAGCTTTCTTT. Its translation: CSAGDRGRAFF.

This clonotype was found a few times. The chain employs TRBV10-2 and TRBJ1-5, with a possible D match to TRBD1 (5 bases). Trimming removed 8 bases at V and 0 bases at J, with 17 bases between. The CDR3 length is 16 residues. The germline gives CDR1 WSHSY, CDR2 SAAADI. The CDR3 sequence: CASGSGDWYSNQPQHF. CDR3 in DNA: TGCGCCAGCGGTTCGGGGGATTGGTATAGCAATCAGCCCCAGCATTTT.

This chain joins TRBV19 and TRBJ2-4, with 9 bases identical to TRBD1. The CDR3 is 13 residues long. Germline V gene data show CDR1 as LNHDA and CDR2 as SQIVND (reference sequence). V lost 11 bases to trimming and J lost 9 bases; unmatched junction nucleotides: 11. CDR3 loop: CASSRRQGGIQYF. The CDR3 DNA follows: TGTGCCTCAAGCCGGCGACAGGGGGGCATTCAGTACTTC. The full variable domain, rest sourced from reference TRBV19 and TRBJ2-4, is DGGITQSPKYLFRKEGQNVTLSCEQNLNHDAMYWYRQDPGQGLRLIYYSQIVNDFQKGDIAEGYSVSREKKESFPLTVTSAQKNPTAFYLCASSRRQGGIQYFGAGTRLSVL.

This clonotype was detected ten times or more. The V and J genes are TRBV7-9 and TRBJ2-6, with TRBD1 identical over 7 bases. The trim removed 5 bases at V and 0 bases at J, leaving 10 bases unmatched. The CDR3 has 18 amino acids. Germline CDR1 and CDR2: SEHNR and FQNEAQ (reference sequence). The CDR3 coding sequence is TGTGCCAGCAGCGCCCCGGGACAGAGAGACTCTGGGGCCAACGTCCTGACTTTC. Its translation: CASSAPGQRDSGANVLTF.

This clonotype was counted only a few times. The chain has TRBV6-6 and TRBJ2-5, with D perhaps matching TRBD1 or TRBD2 (5 bases each). V gave up 0 bases and J gave up 5 bases, with 13 bases separating them. The CDR3 contains 15 residues. Germline V lookup: CDR1 MNHNY, CDR2 SVGAGI (reference sequence). In DNA, the CDR3 is TGTGCCAGCAGTTACTCAAGATCGAGGGGCGAGACCCAGTACTTC. Protein product: CASSYSRSRGETQYF.

The genes are TRBV2 and TRBJ2-5, with 14 nucleotides matching TRBD2. The ends lost 2 bases at V and 3 bases at J; junction bases unmatched: 5. The CDR3 runs to 17 residues. Germline loops: CDR1 SNHLY, CDR2 FYNNEI. The CDR3 region is CASSERGTSGRKETQYF. The DNA for the CDR3 is TGTGCCAGCAGTGAAAGGGGGACTAGCGGGAGAAAAGAGACCCAGTACTTC. The full variable domain, rest sourced from reference TRBV2 and TRBJ2-5, is EPEVTQTPSHQVTQMGQEVILRCVPISNHLYFYWYRQILGQKVEFLVSFYNNEISEKSEIFDDQFSVERPDGSNFTLKIRSTKLEDSAMYFCASSERGTSGRKETQYFGPGTRLLVL.

This clonotype was observed at least ten times. This rearrangement joins TRBV12-3 or TRBV12-4 to TRBJ1-5; 8 positions match TRBD1. The V and J ends lost 2 bases and 2 bases, in that order; junction bases with no gene match: 2. CDR3 length equals 15 residues. DNA for the CDR3: TGTGCCAGCAGTTTACGGGGACAGGGCAATCAGCCCCAGCATTTT. Amino acids: CASSLRGQGNQPQHF.

This clonotype has just a few counts. J is TRBJ1-5 and V is TRBV6-2 or TRBV6-3; unclear D gene. Germline CDR1 reads MNHEY; CDR2 reads SVGEGT. V was shortened by 6 bases and J by 7 bases, with 13 bases between the two germline ends. The CDR3 is 13 amino acids. The DNA for the CDR3 is TGTGCCAGCAGCAACGCGGGGAGGCAGCCCCAGCATTTT. Translated, it gives CASSNAGRQPQHF.